The 23 T cell receptor beta chains listed next were all sequenced from one sample in a study of lymphopenia after photon versus proton radiotherapy. Assay: immunoSEQ multiplex PCR; the TCRdb copy retains only in-frame clones and omits some. The sample yields 150,000 to 200,000 clones, 88% seen once. The source was peripheral blood, collected from a patient treated with photon-based radiotherapy. The receptors were gathered from a man aged 50 to 60 with gastric cancer.

This sequence joins TRBV12-2 and TRBJ2-1; the D segment call TRBD1 is taken from the table without a DNA check. TRBV12-2 is labeled a pseudogene. CDR3 length: 15 amino acids. The CDR3 DNA reads TGTGCAAGTCGCCTTCGGGACAGGGGCTACAATGAGCAGTTCTTC. Amino acids: CASRLRDRGYNEQFF.

The V gene is TRBV15, the J gene TRBJ2-1; possible D gene TRBD2, 5 bases. V lost 8 bases to trimming and J lost 12 bases, with 14 bases between them. This CDR3 has 11 amino acids. Germline V gene lookup returns CDR1 LNHNV and CDR2 YYDKDF (reference sequence). CDR3 DNA: TGTGCCACCCGGGATAAAGGAGGGCAGTTCTTC. Translating it yields CATRDKGGQFF.

The rearrangement uses TRBV4-1 and TRBJ2-3; the D gene is possibly TRBD2 (6 bases). The V end lost 1 base, the J end lost 0 bases, and 11 bases lay between the germline ends. CDR3 length: 16 amino acids. Germline loops: CDR1 MGHRA, CDR2 YSYEKL. The CDR3 sequence is CASSQASSGSTDTQYF. DNA of the CDR3: TGCGCCAGCAGCCAAGCGAGTAGCGGAAGCACAGATACGCAGTATTTT.

This chain joins TRBV7-8 and TRBJ2-1, with D tentatively TRBD2 (5 bases). The V gene's germline CDR1 is SGHVS and CDR2 FQNEAQ. This CDR3 has 15 residues. V was shortened by 2 bases and J by 2 bases, with 10 bases between the two germline ends. The CDR3 nucleotides read TGTGCCAGCAGCTTACTCCTGGAGGCCTACAATGAGCAGTTCTTC. It is translated as CASSLLLEAYNEQFF.

The rearrangement joins TRBV2 to TRBJ1-2; D is unclear. The V gene lost 6 bases and the J gene lost 4 bases, with 18 bases spanning the gap. The CDR3 has 15 amino acids. Germline CDR1 SNHLY, CDR2 FYNNEI. The CDR3: CASRETWTKLYGYTF. The CDR3 nucleotides read TGTGCCAGCAGGGAGACTTGGACGAAGCTCTATGGCTACACCTTC.

This chain uses TRBV4-3 with TRBJ1-1, with a possible D match to TRBD1 (5 bases). The ends were cut back, 0 bases at V and 4 bases at J, with 15 bases in the middle. The CDR3 consists of 16 residues. Germline values: CDR1 LGHNA, CDR2 YSLEER. CDR3 sequence: CASSQDRVGGSTEAFF. The CDR3 DNA reads TGCGCCAGCAGCCAAGATCGAGTGGGGGGGAGCACTGAAGCTTTCTTT.

This rearrangement joins TRBV27 to TRBJ2-5; D ambiguous. This CDR3 has 14 residues. V lost 6 bases, J lost 1 base, and 12 bases lay in between. CDR1 is MNHEY, CDR2 SMNVEV, per germline (reference sequence). This chain's CDR3 is CASSPPGRQETQYF. As DNA, the CDR3 is TGTGCCAGCAGCCCTCCCGGACGCCAAGAGACCCAGTACTTC.

This rearrangement joins TRBV5-1 to TRBJ2-7; no firm D call. This CDR3 spans 14 amino acids. Germline V CDR1 and CDR2: SGHRS, YFSETQ. V lost 1 base and J 3 bases, leaving 11 bases between the germline ends. This CDR3 reads CASSLLAAFYEQYF. CDR3 sequence (DNA): TGCGCCAGCAGCTTGTTGGCGGCCTTCTACGAGCAGTACTTC.

The chain links TRBV7-8 to TRBJ2-7; no clear D gene. The germline CDR1 and CDR2 sequences are SGHVS and FQNEAQ. V dropped 1 base and J dropped 3 bases, with 10 bases sitting between them. CDR3 size: 14 residues. CDR3 in amino acids: CASSLDGPVYEQYF. The CDR3 DNA follows: TGTGCCAGCAGCTTAGATGGCCCCGTCTACGAGCAGTACTTC.

The V call is TRBV5-4, the J call TRBJ2-2, with D possibly matching TRBD1 (6 bases). Trimming took off 7 bases at V and 0 bases at J, with 13 bases between the two ends. The CDR3 has 15 amino acids. Germline V lookup: CDR1 SGHNT, CDR2 YYREEE (reference sequence). The CDR3 DNA reads as TGTGCCAGCGGGTGGCAGGGGACGAACACCGGGGAGCTGTTTTTT. This codes for CASGWQGTNTGELFF.

The V gene is TRBV25-1, the J gene TRBJ1-5; TRBD1 matches at 7 bases. CDR3 length: 15 residues. Germline CDR1 MGHDK, CDR2 SYGVNS. V was clipped by 3 bases and J by 2 bases; unmatched bases: 4. In DNA form, the CDR3 reads TGTGCCAGCAGTGATCGGGGACAGCGCAATCAGCCCCAGCATTTT. This gives the protein CASSDRGQRNQPQHF.

The chain employs TRBV6-5 and TRBJ2-7; TRBD1 aligns across 9 bases. CDR3 length equals 16 residues. Germline assignment: CDR1 MNHEY and CDR2 SVGAGI. The V segment lost 2 bases and the J segment 4 bases; nucleotides outside the gene matches: 9. The CDR3 DNA reads as TGTGCCAGCAGTTACCCTGGGGTAGGACAGGGGTACGAGCAGTACTTC. It yields the protein CASSYPGVGQGYEQYF.

This sequence joins TRBV5-6 and TRBJ2-3, with 7 bases identical to TRBD2. From germline, CDR1 is SGHDT and CDR2 YYEEEE. The CDR3 has 15 amino acids. V shed 1 base and J 1 base; nucleotides not matched to a gene: 3. The DNA of the CDR3 is TGTGCCAGCAGCTTGAGAACTAGCGGCACAGATACGCAGTATTTT. It yields the protein CASSLRTSGTDTQYF.

This clone was counted a single time. The chain carries TRBV7-6 and TRBJ1-1; the D is unclear. This CDR3 has 14 residues. CDR1 and CDR2 from the germline V gene are SGHVS and FNYEAQ. Trimming took off 4 bases at V and 1 base at J, with 10 bases between the two ends. The CDR3 reads CASSSGYGNTEAFF. For the CDR3, the DNA is TGTGCCAGCAGCTCGGGATATGGGAACACTGAAGCTTTCTTT. The full variable domain, with the rest looked up from reference TRBV7-6 and TRBJ1-1, is GAGVSQSPRYKVTKRGQDVALRCDPISGHVSLYWYRQALGQGPEFLTYFNYEAQQDKSGLPNDRFSAERPEGSISTLTIQRTEQRDSAMYRCASSSGYGNTEAFFGQGTRLTVV.

CDR3 region: CASSPAGSEVYGYTF. For the CDR3, the DNA is TGCGCCAGCAGCCCGGCGGGCAGCGAGGTTTATGGCTACACCTTC. The V and J genes are TRBV5-1 and TRBJ1-2; D remains unclear. The CDR3 is 15 amino acids. The V gene lost 4 bases and the J gene lost 5 bases, with 18 bases spanning the gap. Germline V gives CDR1 SGHRS, CDR2 YFSETQ.

V and J are TRBV5-1 and TRBJ1-2, with D unclear. Trimming took off 2 bases at V and 6 bases at J, with 11 bases between the two ends. The germline V gene encodes CDR1 SGHRS and CDR2 YFSETQ. The length of the CDR3 is 13 residues. The DNA of the CDR3 is TGCGCCAGCAGCTTTGAAGGGTTAGATGGCTACACCTTC. Protein sequence: CASSFEGLDGYTF.

This rearrangement joins TRBV7-2 to TRBJ1-2, with 7 bases lining up with TRBD1. J was trimmed by 2 bases and V by 5 bases; bases with no gene match: 11. There are 16 residues in the CDR3. From germline, CDR1 is SGHTA and CDR2 FQGNSA. The CDR3 DNA follows: TGTGCCAGCAGCCGGAGGGGGGAGGACAGGAACTATGGCTACACCTTC. Encoded protein: CASSRRGEDRNYGYTF.

This chain joins TRBV9 and TRBJ1-5; D is undetermined. V was shortened by 5 bases and J by 7 bases, with 13 bases between the two germline ends. The CDR3 has 13 amino acids. In germline, CDR1 is SGDLS, CDR2 YYNGEE. CDR3 region: CASSFTSGQPQHF. In DNA, the CDR3 is TGTGCCAGCAGTTTCACCTCGGGCCAGCCCCAGCATTTT.

The V gene is TRBV2, the J gene TRBJ1-2; D unclear. The CDR3 spans 14 residues. Deletions cut 4 bases from V and 4 bases from J, with 13 bases between. Germline V gene sequence: CDR1 SNHLY, CDR2 FYNNEI. CDR3 protein: CASSVGRNSYGYTF. CDR3 DNA: TGTGCCAGCAGTGTCGGTCGGAACAGCTATGGCTACACCTTC.

This sequence joins TRBV5-4 and TRBJ2-5; 9 bases are shared with TRBD1. CDR3 length: 14 residues. In germline, CDR1 is SGHNT, CDR2 YYREEE (reference sequence). J gave up 5 bases and V 4 bases, and 6 bases lay outside the gene matches. CDR3 bases: TGTGCCAGCAGCACGGGACAGGGTTTCGAGACCCAGTACTTC. Translation: CASSTGQGFETQYF.

V and J are TRBV7-2 and TRBJ2-7; D may match TRBD1 or TRBD2 (5 bases each). This CDR3 has 14 residues. CDR1 is SGHTA, CDR2 FQGNSA, per germline. V gave up 2 bases and J gave up 7 bases, with 15 bases separating them. The CDR3 protein is CASSLSRDLREQYF. The CDR3 DNA is TGTGCCAGCAGCTTAAGCAGGGACCTCCGGGAGCAGTACTTC.

V and J are TRBV9 and TRBJ2-6; D perhaps matches TRBD2 (6 bases). Deletions cut 5 bases from V and 0 bases from J, with 15 bases between. Germline V gives CDR1 SGDLS, CDR2 YYNGEE. The CDR3 has 17 residues. CDR3 DNA sequence: TGTGCCAGCAGTCCCCGGTGGGGGGTCTCTGGGGCCAACGTCCTGACTTTC. This gives the protein CASSPRWGVSGANVLTF.

This clone was picked up one time. A read error may account for a junction end that differs from germline. The chain links TRBV18 to TRBJ1-1; 8 nucleotides align to TRBD1. This CDR3 has 13 residues. CDR1 and CDR2 (germline): KGHSH, LQKENI. CDR3 in DNA: TGTGCCAGCTCTCCACAGGGGGTCAAAGTGGCTTTCTTT. It codes for CASSPQGVKVAFF.